This T cell receptor (beta chain) originates from a study of shared clonotypes between healthy human individuals. Study-wide context: Aged between 18 and 49, the donors were a couple of women and a few men. Study outcomes and limitations: Clonotypes shared by all four sorted-subset donors had higher generation probabilities than non-shared clonotypes. Clonotype sharing across a few donors was observed for around 5% of naive CD4 clonotypes.

V lost 5 bases and J lost 0, with 18 bases in between. Per the germline V gene, CDR1 is MNHEY and CDR2 is SMNVEV (reference sequence). The CDR3 spans 17 residues. Replicate PCRs for sorted subsets used around 200 ng DNA; this equaled 30,000 to 35,000 T cell genomes. The repertoire was sequenced with immunoSEQ multiplex PCR; TCRdb's copy has only in-frame clones and lacks some. The data contain about 2.1 million clones, approximately 92% of them singletons. Note on this clone: Antigen unknown.

Terminally differentiated effector memory CD45RA+ cells were excluded by CCR7 positive selection of CD45RO-negative cells. This sequence joins TRBV27 and TRBJ2-3; D call uncertain. The sample was naive CD8+ T cells from PBMCs. This clonotype was sampled from a man younger than 35 in good health. Some clones in this sample may be carry-over from other donors' samples. CDR3 nucleotide sequence: TGTGCCAGCAGTCCCAGCGCAGGAGAAATTAGCACAGATACGCAGTATTTT. This gives the protein CASSPSAGEISTDTQYF.